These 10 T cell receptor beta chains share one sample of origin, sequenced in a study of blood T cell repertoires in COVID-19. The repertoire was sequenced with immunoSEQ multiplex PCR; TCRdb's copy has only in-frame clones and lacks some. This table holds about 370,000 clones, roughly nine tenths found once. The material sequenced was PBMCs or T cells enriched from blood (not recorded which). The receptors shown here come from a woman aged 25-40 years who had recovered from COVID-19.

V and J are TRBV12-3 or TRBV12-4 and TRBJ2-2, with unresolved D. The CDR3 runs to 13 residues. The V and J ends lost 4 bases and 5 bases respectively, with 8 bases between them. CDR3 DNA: TGTGCCAGCAGTTCCACCGGGACCGGGGAGCTGTTTTTT. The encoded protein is CASSSTGTGELFF.

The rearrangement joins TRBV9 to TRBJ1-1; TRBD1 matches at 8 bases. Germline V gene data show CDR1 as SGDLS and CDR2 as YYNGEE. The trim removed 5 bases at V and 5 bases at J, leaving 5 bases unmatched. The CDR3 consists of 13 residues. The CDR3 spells CASSGTGKTEAFF. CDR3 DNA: TGTGCCAGCAGTGGGACAGGAAAGACTGAAGCTTTCTTT.

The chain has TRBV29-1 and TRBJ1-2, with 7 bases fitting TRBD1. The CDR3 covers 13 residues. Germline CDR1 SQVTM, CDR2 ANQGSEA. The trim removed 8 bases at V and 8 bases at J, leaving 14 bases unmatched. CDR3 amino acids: CSPGATGTGGYTF. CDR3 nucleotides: TGCAGCCCTGGGGCGACAGGGACGGGGGGCTACACCTTC. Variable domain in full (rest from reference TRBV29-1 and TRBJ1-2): SAVISQKPSRDICQRGTSLTIQCQVDSQVTMMFWYRQQPGQSLTLIATANQGSEATYESGFVIDKFPISRPNLTFSTLTVSNMSPEDSSIYLCSPGATGTGGYTFGSGTRLTVV.

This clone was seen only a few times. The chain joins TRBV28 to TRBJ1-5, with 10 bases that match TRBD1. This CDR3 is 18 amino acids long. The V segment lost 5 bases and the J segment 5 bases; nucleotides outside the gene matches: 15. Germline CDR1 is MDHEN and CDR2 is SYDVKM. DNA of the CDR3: TGTGCCAGCAGTCCACGGGACAGGGGAAAGAGGTTGGATCAGCCCCAGCATTTT. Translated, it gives CASSPRDRGKRLDQPQHF.

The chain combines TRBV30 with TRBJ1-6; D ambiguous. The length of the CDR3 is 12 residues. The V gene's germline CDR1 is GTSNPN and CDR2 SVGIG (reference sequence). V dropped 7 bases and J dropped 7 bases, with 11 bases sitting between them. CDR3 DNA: TGTGCCTCCTGGAGGACCAATTCACCCCTCCACTTT. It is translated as CASWRTNSPLHF.

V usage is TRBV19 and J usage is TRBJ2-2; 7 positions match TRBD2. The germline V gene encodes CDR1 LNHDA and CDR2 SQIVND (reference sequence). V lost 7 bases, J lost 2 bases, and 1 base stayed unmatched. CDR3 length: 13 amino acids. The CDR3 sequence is CASIAGNTGELFF. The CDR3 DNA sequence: TGTGCCAGTATAGCGGGCAACACCGGGGAGCTGTTTTTT.

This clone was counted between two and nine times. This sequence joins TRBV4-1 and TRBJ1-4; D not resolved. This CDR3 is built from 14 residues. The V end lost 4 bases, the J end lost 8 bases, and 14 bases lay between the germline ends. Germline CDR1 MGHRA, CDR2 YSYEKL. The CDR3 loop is CASSPPSPREKLFF. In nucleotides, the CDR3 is TGCGCCAGCAGCCCGCCTAGCCCACGGGAAAAACTGTTTTTT.

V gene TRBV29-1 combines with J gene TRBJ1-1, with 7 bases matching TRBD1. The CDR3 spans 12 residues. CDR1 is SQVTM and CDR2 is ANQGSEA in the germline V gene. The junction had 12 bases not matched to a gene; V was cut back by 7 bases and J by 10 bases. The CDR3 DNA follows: TGCAGCGAACGAGAGGGACAGTTGGCAGCTTTCTTT. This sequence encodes CSEREGQLAAFF. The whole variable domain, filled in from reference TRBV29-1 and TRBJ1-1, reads SAVISQKPSRDICQRGTSLTIQCQVDSQVTMMFWYRQQPGQSLTLIATANQGSEATYESGFVIDKFPISRPNLTFSTLTVSNMSPEDSSIYLCSEREGQLAAFFGQGTRLTVV.

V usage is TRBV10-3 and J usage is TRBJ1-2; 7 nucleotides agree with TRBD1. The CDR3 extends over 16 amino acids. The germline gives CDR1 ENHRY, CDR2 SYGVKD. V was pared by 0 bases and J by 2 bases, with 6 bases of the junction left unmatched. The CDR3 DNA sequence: TGTGCCATCAGTGAGTCGAGAGTAGGGGGCAACTATGGCTACACCTTC. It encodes CAISESRVGGNYGYTF.

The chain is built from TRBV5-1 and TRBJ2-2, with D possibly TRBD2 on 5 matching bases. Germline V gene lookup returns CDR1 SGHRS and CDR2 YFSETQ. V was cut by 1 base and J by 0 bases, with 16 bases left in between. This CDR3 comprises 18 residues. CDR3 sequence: CASSLRRRDGTNTGELFF. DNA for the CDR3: TGCGCCAGCAGCTTGAGGCGCCGGGATGGGACGAACACCGGGGAGCTGTTTTTT.